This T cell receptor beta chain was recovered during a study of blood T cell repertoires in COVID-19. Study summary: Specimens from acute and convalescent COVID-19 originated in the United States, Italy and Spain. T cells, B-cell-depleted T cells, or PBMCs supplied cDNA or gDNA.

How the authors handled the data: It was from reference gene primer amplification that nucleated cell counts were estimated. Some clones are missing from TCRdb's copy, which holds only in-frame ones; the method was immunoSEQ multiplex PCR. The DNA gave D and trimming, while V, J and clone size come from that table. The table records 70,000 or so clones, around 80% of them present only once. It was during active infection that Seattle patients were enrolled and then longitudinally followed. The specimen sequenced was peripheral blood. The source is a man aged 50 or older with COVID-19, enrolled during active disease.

For the CDR3, the DNA is TGCGCCAGCAGCCAAGATCGAGCCCTGAACACTGAAGCTTTCTTT. Its protein is CASSQDRALNTEAFF. V gene TRBV4-1 combines with J gene TRBJ1-1; D gene ambiguous. CDR3 length: 15 amino acids. Trimming left V 0 bases short and J 0 bases short, with 8 bases between. In germline, CDR1 is MGHRA, CDR2 YSYEKL.